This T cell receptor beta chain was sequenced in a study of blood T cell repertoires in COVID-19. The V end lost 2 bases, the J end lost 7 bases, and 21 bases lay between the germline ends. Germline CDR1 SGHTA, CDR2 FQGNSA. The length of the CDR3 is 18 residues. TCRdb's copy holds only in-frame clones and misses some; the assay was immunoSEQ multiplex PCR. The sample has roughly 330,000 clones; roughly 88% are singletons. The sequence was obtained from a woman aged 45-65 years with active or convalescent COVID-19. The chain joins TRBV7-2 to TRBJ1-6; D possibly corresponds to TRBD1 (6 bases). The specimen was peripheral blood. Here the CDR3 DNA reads TGTGCCAGCAGCTTAAGAGGTGCGGAACGGGACATAAATTCACCCCTCCACTTT. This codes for CASSLRGAERDINSPLHF.